This T cell receptor beta chain was identified during a study of blood T cell repertoires in COVID-19. For the study at large: In each case, the material was cDNA or gDNA derived from T cells, B-cell-depleted T cells, or PBMCs.

Per the original data handling: Amplifying reference gene primers gave estimates of nucleated cell counts. Sequencing was performed with immunoSEQ multiplex PCR; in TCRdb, only in-frame clones are kept and a portion is missing. Clone size and V and J calls were adopted from that table, with D and trimming inferred from the DNA. The profile shows approximately 200,000 clones, 80% to 90% of them singletons. Trimming pared 0 bases from V and 0 bases from J, leaving 6 bases between. Germline V gene sequence: CDR1 MNHEY, CDR2 SMNVEV (reference sequence). The CDR3 is made up of 15 amino acids. The chain couples TRBV27 to TRBJ1-5, with D hard to call. The source of this sequence is a man aged 55 to 70 who had recovered from COVID-19. The sequencing input was peripheral blood. The DNA for the CDR3 is TGTGCCAGCAGTTTATCGCGGCTTAGCAATCAGCCCCAGCATTTT. Encoded protein: CASSLSRLSNQPQHF.